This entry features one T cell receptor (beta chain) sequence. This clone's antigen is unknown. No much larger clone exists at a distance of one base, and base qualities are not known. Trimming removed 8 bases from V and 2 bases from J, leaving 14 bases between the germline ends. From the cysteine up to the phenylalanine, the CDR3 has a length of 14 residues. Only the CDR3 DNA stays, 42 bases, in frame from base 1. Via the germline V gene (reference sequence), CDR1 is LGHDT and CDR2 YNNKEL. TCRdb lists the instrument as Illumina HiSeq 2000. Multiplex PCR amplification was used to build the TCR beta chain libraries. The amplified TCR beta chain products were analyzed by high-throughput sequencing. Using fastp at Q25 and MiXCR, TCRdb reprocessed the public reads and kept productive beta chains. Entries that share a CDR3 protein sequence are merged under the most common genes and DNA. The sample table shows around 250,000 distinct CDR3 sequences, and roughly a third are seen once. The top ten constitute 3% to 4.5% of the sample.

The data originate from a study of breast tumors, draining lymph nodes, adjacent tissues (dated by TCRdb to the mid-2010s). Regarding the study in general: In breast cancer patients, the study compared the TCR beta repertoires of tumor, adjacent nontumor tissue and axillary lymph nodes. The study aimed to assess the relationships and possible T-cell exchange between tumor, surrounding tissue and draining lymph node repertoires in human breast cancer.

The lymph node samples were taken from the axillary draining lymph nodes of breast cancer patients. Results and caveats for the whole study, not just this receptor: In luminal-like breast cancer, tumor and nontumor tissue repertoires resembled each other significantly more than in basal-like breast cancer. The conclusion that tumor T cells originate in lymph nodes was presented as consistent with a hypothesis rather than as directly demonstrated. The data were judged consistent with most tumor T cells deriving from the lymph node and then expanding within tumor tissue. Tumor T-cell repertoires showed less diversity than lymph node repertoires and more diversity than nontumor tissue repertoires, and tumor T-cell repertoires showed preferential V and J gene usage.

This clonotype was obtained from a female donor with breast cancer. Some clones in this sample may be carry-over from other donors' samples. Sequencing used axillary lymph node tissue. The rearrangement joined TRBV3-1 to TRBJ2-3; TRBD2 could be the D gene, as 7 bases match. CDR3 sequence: CASGGGALTDTQYF. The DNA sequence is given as TGTGCCAGCGGAGGGGGGGCTCTCACAGATACGCAGTATTTT.